Shown below are 2 T cell receptor beta chains from a single sample sequenced in a study of T cells in Graves' hyperthyroidism and ophthalmopathy. RNA transcripts gave rise to amplified TCR beta CDR3 regions. The TCR CDR3 was amplified in a first-round RT-PCR using the HTBI primer set. TCRdb reprocessed the multiplex PCR reads via MiXCR and lists one record per CDR3 protein. Among around 660,000 distinct CDR3 sequences, about 45% were seen once, and the ten largest hold under 8.5%. The sample comprised peripheral blood or thyroid tissue (not recorded which). The receptor source for this set is an adult man with Graves' disease, either hyperthyroidism or ophthalmopathy (not recorded which).

This clonotype was seen a handful of times. The rearrangement joins TRBV2 to TRBJ2-5; D perhaps matches TRBD2 (5 bases). CDR3 size: 12 residues. V was clipped by 6 bases and J by 5 bases, with 10 bases between them. Germline V CDR1 and CDR2: SNHLY, FYNNEI. The CDR3 DNA follows: TGTGCCAGCAGCCGGGAAAGTGAGACCCAGTACTTC. Residues: CASSRESETQYF.

Regarding this clonotype: This may stem from a read error, because a much larger clone lies one nucleotide away. The chain joins TRBV7-9 to TRBJ2-5; TRBD2 matches at 11 bases. Germline-derived CDR1 and CDR2 are SEHNR and FQNEAQ (reference sequence). Trimming cost V 4 bases and J 5 bases; bases outside gene matches: 12. The CDR3 spans 17 residues. The CDR3 bases are TGTGCCAGCAGCTCTCGACTAGCGGGGACGTTGCCCGAGACCCAGTACTTC. As protein: CASSSRLAGTLPETQYF.